The 26 T cell receptor beta chains given below trace back to one sample, sequenced in a study of blood T cell repertoires in COVID-19 (dated by TCRdb to 2020 to 2022). To prepare the library, the immunoSEQ multiplex PCR assay was applied. What TCRdb holds here is the immuneACCESS table cut down to in-frame rearrangements. Part of the clones is not present; checked against another copy, under half of the missing clones reflect an unresolved V gene, and the others are unexplained. The table for this sample lists around 140,000 clones; around 83% of them were counted only once. The ten largest clones represent about 2.8% of the sample. The sequencing sample was made of peripheral blood. These receptors came from a human donor with acute or convalescent COVID-19. The donor label of this sample is uncertain.

The rearrangement uses TRBV9 and TRBJ1-1, with D perhaps TRBD1 (6 bases). Germline CDR1 reads SGDLS; CDR2 reads YYNGEE. Trimming removed 2 bases at V and 1 base at J, with 9 bases between. The CDR3 consists of 14 residues. The CDR3 is CASSVLGQNTEAFF. CDR3 nucleotides: TGTGCCAGCAGCGTTTTGGGACAGAACACTGAAGCTTTCTTT.

J is TRBJ2-5 and V is TRBV5-1, with 9 bases identical to TRBD1. Germline CDR1 and CDR2: SGHRS and YFSETQ. The CDR3 sequence is 14 residues long. After removal of 4 bases from V and 3 bases from J, the junction contained 4 bases not matched to a gene. The CDR3 nucleotides read TGCGCCAGCAGCACCGGACAGGGGAAAGAGACCCAGTACTTC. This encodes CASSTGQGKETQYF. The full variable domain, its missing parts supplied by reference TRBV5-1 and TRBJ2-5, is KAGVTQTPRYLIKTRGQQVTLSCSPISGHRSVSWYQQTPGQGLQFLFEYFSETQRNKGNFPGRFSGRQFSNSRSEMNVSTLELGDSALYLCASSTGQGKETQYFGPGTRLLVL.

The chain recombines TRBV6-2 or TRBV6-3 with TRBJ1-5, with a weak D call TRBD1 (6 bases). V was pared by 6 bases and J by 9 bases, with 21 bases between. Germline CDR1 MNHEY, CDR2 SVGEGT. The CDR3 is made up of 15 amino acids. CDR3 residues: CASSLEQTGPGPQHF. The CDR3 nucleotides read TGTGCCAGCAGCTTAGAGCAGACAGGCCCGGGGCCCCAGCATTTT.

This clone was seen a few times. V and J are TRBV28 and TRBJ1-4, with D unclear. Germline V CDR1 and CDR2: MDHEN, SYDVKM. V was trimmed by 7 bases and J by 8 bases, leaving 23 bases between them. The CDR3 is 16 residues long. CDR3 coding DNA: TGTGCCAGCAACACACACGGAGCCCAGCCCACGGAAAAACTGTTTTTT. Amino acid sequence: CASNTHGAQPTEKLFF.

The chain employs TRBV5-1 and TRBJ2-6; 8 bases match TRBD1. In germline, CDR1 is SGHRS, CDR2 YFSETQ. Germline trimming cut 7 bases from V and 0 bases from J; bases unmatched to any gene: 12. This CDR3 spans 18 amino acids. For the CDR3, the DNA is TGCGCCAGCGACCAACCGGACAGGGAGCACTCTGGGGCCAACGTCCTGACTTTC. This encodes CASDQPDREHSGANVLTF.

V and J are TRBV6-5 and TRBJ2-7; the match to TRBD1 covers 8 bases. This CDR3 is built from 13 residues. The V and J ends lost 8 bases and 7 bases, in that order; junction bases with no gene match: 10. CDR1 and CDR2 (germline): MNHEY, SVGAGI. This chain's CDR3 is CASGDQQGGEQYV. CDR3 in DNA: TGTGCCAGCGGCGACCAACAGGGGGGAGAGCAGTACGTC.

This chain connects TRBV4-3 to TRBJ1-1; possible D gene TRBD1, 6 bases. This CDR3 is 15 amino acids long. The germline V gene encodes CDR1 LGHNA and CDR2 YSLEER. V lost 3 bases, J lost 3 bases, and 14 bases lay in between. CDR3 region: CASSHTNRADTEAFF. CDR3 DNA: TGCGCCAGCAGCCATACGAACAGGGCGGACACTGAAGCTTTCTTT.

The V gene is TRBV5-1, the J gene TRBJ2-5; maybe TRBD1 (6 bases). The CDR3 is made up of 14 amino acids. V shed 4 bases and J shed 1 base, with 11 bases lying between them. Germline V lookup: CDR1 SGHRS, CDR2 YFSETQ. The CDR3, as DNA: TGCGCCAGCAGCCTTACAGGGACCCAAGAGACCCAGTACTTC. Encoded protein: CASSLTGTQETQYF.

This chain joins TRBV27 and TRBJ2-1, with 8 bases aligning to TRBD1. Trimming cost V 5 bases and J 6 bases; bases outside gene matches: 6. The CDR3 covers 14 residues. The V gene's germline CDR1 is MNHEY and CDR2 SMNVEV (reference sequence). CDR3 nucleotides: TGTGCCAGCAGTCCGCGACAGGGGCCCAATGAGCAGTTCTTC. It is translated as CASSPRQGPNEQFF.

The chain recombines TRBV19 with TRBJ1-2, with 8 bases aligning to TRBD1. This CDR3 is built from 14 residues. The J segment lost 5 bases and the V segment lost 6 bases, leaving 8 bases of the junction unmatched. Per germline, CDR1 LNHDA and CDR2 SQIVND (reference sequence). CDR3 protein: CASRTPRGHYGYTF. The CDR3 DNA is TGTGCCAGTAGAACCCCCAGGGGGCATTATGGCTACACCTTC.

Remarks on this clone: The same CDR3 can be traced to other DNA sequences in this sample. The gene calls are TRBV6-5 and TRBJ1-1; D might be TRBD1 (5 bases). Germline assignment: CDR1 MNHEY and CDR2 SVGAGI. V was clipped by 5 bases and J by 1 base, with 8 bases between them. CDR3 length: 13 amino acids. CDR3 amino acids: CASSRQGNTEAFF. CDR3 sequence (DNA): TGTGCCAGCAGTAGGCAGGGGAACACTGAAGCTTTCTTT.

This clone has just one count. CDR3 loop: CASRLTGQSNEKLFF. The CDR3 nucleotides read TGTGCCAGCAGGTTAACGGGACAGTCTAATGAAAAACTGTTTTTT. This sequence joins TRBV2 and TRBJ1-4; TRBD1 matches 7 bases. The CDR3 length is 15 residues. Unmatched junction bases numbered 7, after V lost 6 bases and J lost 3 bases. From germline, CDR1 is SNHLY and CDR2 FYNNEI.

The chain combines TRBV5-1 with TRBJ2-5; D is perhaps TRBD2 (6 bases). The CDR3 sequence is 17 residues long. CDR1 is SGHRS, CDR2 YFSETQ, per germline. The V end was cut by 0 bases, the J end by 1 base, with 16 bases between. Here the CDR3 DNA reads TGCGCCAGCAGCTTGGTTTTGGATGGTAGCGGCCAAGAGACCCAGTACTTC. This codes for CASSLVLDGSGQETQYF.

This clone was observed a handful of times. The V call is TRBV28, the J call TRBJ1-5; 7 bases align to TRBD1. This CDR3 has 16 amino acids. J was trimmed by 7 bases and V by 7 bases; bases with no gene match: 16. Germline V gives CDR1 MDHEN, CDR2 SYDVKM. The CDR3 reads CASTPFKGGRGQPQHF. The CDR3 DNA sequence: TGTGCCAGCACCCCCTTCAAAGGGGGCAGGGGGCAGCCCCAGCATTTT.

This rearrangement joins TRBV27 to TRBJ1-2, with 7 positions matching TRBD1. Trimming at V came to 6 bases and at J to 0 bases, leaving 10 bases not matched to a gene. Germline V gene lookup returns CDR1 MNHEY and CDR2 SMNVEV (reference sequence). The CDR3 sequence is 16 residues long. CDR3: CASSHTGDLANYGYTF. CDR3 sequence (DNA): TGTGCCAGCAGCCATACAGGGGACCTAGCTAACTATGGCTACACCTTC.

A few counts support this clone. The V and J genes are TRBV5-6 and TRBJ2-7; 7 bases match TRBD2. Germline CDR1 and CDR2: SGHDT and YYEEEE. After removal of 4 bases from V and 3 bases from J, the junction contained 7 bases not matched to a gene. The CDR3 is made up of 14 amino acids. CDR3 bases: TGTGCCAGCAGCGTTGTCGGGGGGAACTACGAGCAGTACGTC. It encodes CASSVVGGNYEQYV.

The genes are TRBV6-5 and TRBJ1-3; a weak D match, TRBD1 (5 bases). The CDR3 is 15 amino acids. The germline V gene encodes CDR1 MNHEY and CDR2 SVGAGI. Trimming pared 7 bases from V and 0 bases from J, leaving 13 bases between. Written as DNA, the CDR3 is TGTGCCAGCACCAGACAGCAAACCTCTGGAAACACCATATATTTT. Translation gives CASTRQQTSGNTIYF.

J is TRBJ1-2 and V is TRBV6-5; 7 bases are shared with TRBD1. J lost 4 bases, V lost 6 bases, and 5 bases had no gene match. The CDR3 contains 13 residues. Germline CDR1 MNHEY, CDR2 SVGAGI. The CDR3 sequence: CASSRTGIYGYTF. In DNA, the CDR3 is TGTGCCAGCAGCAGGACAGGAATCTATGGCTACACCTTC.

This clone was found once. The rearrangement uses TRBV24-1 and TRBJ1-3, with D possibly matching TRBD1 (5 bases). Germline V gives CDR1 KGHDR, CDR2 SFDVKD. V gave up 1 base and J gave up 1 base, with 10 bases separating them. This CDR3 comprises 16 residues. CDR3 coding DNA: TGTGCCACCAGTGATTTAAGGGGAGGGTCTGGAAACACCATATATTTT. Amino acids: CATSDLRGGSGNTIYF.

The table lists this clone with a few counts. This chain joins TRBV11-2 and TRBJ2-5; weak D call: TRBD2 (5 bases). The V and J ends lost 3 bases and 5 bases respectively, with 10 bases between them. CDR1 is SGHAT and CDR2 is FQNNGV in the germline V gene. This CDR3 has 13 residues. In nucleotides, the CDR3 is TGTGCCAGCAGCTTCGGTAGCGCGGAGACCCAGTACTTC. Its protein product is CASSFGSAETQYF.

The chain employs TRBV6-1 and TRBJ2-3; 11 nucleotides match TRBD2. After removal of 1 base from V and 2 bases from J, the junction contained 5 bases not matched to a gene. In germline, CDR1 is MNHNS, CDR2 SASEGT. The CDR3 sequence is 17 residues long. The CDR3, as DNA: TGTGCCAGCAGTGAAGGGGTAGCGGGAGGGCTCACAGATACGCAGTATTTT. This gives the protein CASSEGVAGGLTDTQYF.

This chain connects TRBV19 to TRBJ2-7; D perhaps matches TRBD1 (6 bases). V lost 6 bases to trimming and J lost 2 bases, with 20 bases between them. This CDR3 has 16 residues. Per the germline V gene, CDR1 is LNHDA and CDR2 is SQIVND (reference sequence). The DNA of the CDR3 is TGTGCCAGTAGCCCTACAGGGTATAGGGCAGCCTACGAGCAGTACTTC. Its translation: CASSPTGYRAAYEQYF. Filled out from reference TRBV19 and TRBJ2-7, the complete variable domain reads DGGITQSPKYLFRKEGQNVTLSCEQNLNHDAMYWYRQDPGQGLRLIYYSQIVNDFQKGDIAEGYSVSREKKESFPLTVTSAQKNPTAFYLCASSPTGYRAAYEQYFGPGTRLTVT.

The chain uses TRBV5-8 and TRBJ1-2; 10 bases agree with TRBD1. V was clipped by 2 bases and J by 4 bases; unmatched bases: 5. The germline gives CDR1 SGHTS, CDR2 YDEGEE. The CDR3 extends over 15 amino acids. CDR3 sequence (DNA): TGTGCCAGCAGCTTCCCCGGGACAGGGGTCTATGGCTACACCTTC. Its protein is CASSFPGTGVYGYTF.

The count of this clone is one. V usage is TRBV7-2 and J usage is TRBJ2-5; 8 bases match TRBD1. The CDR3 loop spans 14 amino acids. Germline V gives CDR1 SGHTA, CDR2 FQGNSA. Germline trimming cut 5 bases from V and 5 bases from J; bases unmatched to any gene: 7. The CDR3 nucleotides read TGTGCCAGCAGCGCCACAGGGGGATGGGAGACCCAGTACTTC. Protein: CASSATGGWETQYF.

The CDR3 DNA sequence: TGTGCCAGCAGCTATAGCGGGAGTCGAGATACGCAGTATTTT. It encodes CASSYSGSRDTQYF. This rearrangement joins TRBV5-6 to TRBJ2-3; 9 nucleotides line up with TRBD2. This CDR3 has 14 residues. Germline V gene lookup returns CDR1 SGHDT and CDR2 YYEEEE. The J segment lost 5 bases and the V segment lost 3 bases, leaving 4 bases of the junction unmatched. Looking up the rest from reference TRBV5-6 and TRBJ2-3 gives the full variable domain: DAGVTQSPTHLIKTRGQQVTLRCSPKSGHDTVSWYQQALGQGPQFIFQYYEEEERQRGNFPDRFSGHQFPNYSSELNVNALLLGDSALYLCASSYSGSRDTQYFGPGTRLTVL.

The CDR3 loop is CSASPGVVTEAFF. The DNA for the CDR3 is TGCAGTGCTAGTCCAGGGGTGGTCACTGAAGCTTTCTTT. This sequence joins TRBV20-1 and TRBJ1-1, with D possibly being TRBD1 (6 bases). Trimming pared 3 bases from V and 4 bases from J, leaving 12 bases between. CDR1 DFQATT and CDR2 SNEGSKA come from the germline V gene (reference sequence). CDR3 length: 13 amino acids.